The present TCR beta chain was sequenced within a study of blood T cells in healthy people across ages. Through a sample-barcoded 5' primer and a J-beta primer mix, a second PCR was run for roughly 6 to 11 cycles. TCRdb analysed the 5' RACE reads with MiXCR anew, one entry per CDR3 protein. The sample yields over a million distinct CDR3 sequences, 35% to 45% seen once. Investigators took around 10 milliliters of peripheral blood from every donor. The CDR3 sequence is 15 residues long. CDR1 and CDR2 (germline): LGHNT, FRNRAP. V was trimmed by 7 bases and J by 0 bases, leaving 14 bases between them. This chain uses TRBV12-5 with TRBJ2-3; no firm D call. Sequenced input: blood. The clonotype comes from a woman between 18 and 29 years old in good health. In nucleotides, the CDR3 is TGTGCTAGTGCCCTGTCCGGCGGAAGCACAGATACGCAGTATTTT. Its translation: CASALSGGSTDTQYF.